This entry lists 2 T cell receptor beta chains sequenced from one sample in a study of T cells after yellow fever vaccination. TCRdb reprocessed the 5' RACE reads via MiXCR and lists one record per CDR3 protein. The sample has a few hundred thousand distinct CDR3 sequences, approximately 4% seen once. Sample: PBMCs, taken 15 days after the yellow fever booster vaccination. The receptors were gathered from a man younger than 30 who received the YFV17D yellow fever vaccine.

This clonotype was recorded many times. The chain has TRBV4-3 and TRBJ2-3; TRBD1 is a possible D gene (6 bases). V was cut by 4 bases and J by 4 bases, with 9 bases left in between. This CDR3 region has 13 residues. Germline V gene lookup returns CDR1 LGHNA and CDR2 YSLEER. CDR3 protein: CASSLDSPDTQYF. CDR3 sequence (DNA): TGCGCCAGCAGCCTGGACAGCCCAGATACGCAGTATTTT.

The V gene is TRBV7-3, the J gene TRBJ2-5; D may be TRBD2 (5 bases). The CDR3 is made up of 13 amino acids. V was shortened by 8 bases and J by 1 base, with 11 bases between the two germline ends. Germline assignment: CDR1 SGHTA and CDR2 FQGTGA. The CDR3 DNA reads as TGTGCCAGCTCGGAGCGGCCCCAAGAGACCCAGTACTTC. Amino acid sequence: CASSERPQETQYF.